This entry features one TCR beta chain sequence. Germline loops: CDR1 LNHNV, CDR2 YYDKDF (reference sequence). With 3 bases removed from V and 2 bases from J, the gap between germline ends came to 14 bases. The CDR3 has 15 residues. Generated by immunoSEQ multiplex PCR, the TCRdb table keeps only in-frame clones and is missing some. The sample shows 40,000 to 55,000 clones, around 93% of them seen only once. This sample is drawn from a study of T cell changes during pregnancy in multiple sclerosis. The sequenced sample was CD8+ T cells from peripheral blood mononuclear cells, obtained in the second trimester of pregnancy. The sequence came from a female donor with multiple sclerosis, enrolled in a pregnancy study. The genes are TRBV15 and TRBJ2-7, with D unresolved. CDR3 bases: TGTGCCACCAGCAGTCTAGATGCCATCACCTACGAGCAGTACTTC. It specifies CATSSLDAITYEQYF.